This T cell receptor beta chain appears in the sequencing data of a study of metastatic and nonmetastatic thyroid tumors. Study information: The authors compared repertoires across blood and tumor or nodule tissue from malignant and benign thyroid patients.

The entire patient cohort was treatment-naive prior to thyroid surgery. Study processing details: Construction of a distant-metastasis classifier for papillary thyroid cancer relied on CDR3 differences across clinicopathological groups. From the PCR reads, TCRdb re-called clones with MiXCR. The V and J calls were not made by the authors but by TCRdb's processing. The repertoire holds about 16,000 clones, with around 29% as singletons. CDR3 size: 16 residues. CDR1 and CDR2 from the germline V gene are LGHDT and YNNKEL (reference sequence). Trimming took off 1 base at V and 2 bases at J, with 11 bases between the two ends. At least ten counts were recorded for this clone.

This TCR was sampled from a female donor with papillary thyroid cancer or a benign thyroid nodule (not recorded which). Some clones in this sample may be carry-over from other donors' samples. This chain connects TRBV3-1 to TRBJ2-2; D is unresolved. The sequenced material came from blood. The chain's CDR3 is CASSQVFGQNTGELFF. Here the CDR3 DNA reads TGTGCCAGCAGCCAAGTTTTTGGTCAAAACACCGGGGAGCTGTTTTTT.